The T cell receptor beta chain described here comes from a study of T cells in Graves' hyperthyroidism and ophthalmopathy. The CDR3 is 13 residues long. V was pared by 8 bases and J by 1 base, with 11 bases between. Germline V CDR1 and CDR2: MNHNS, SASEGT. From RNA transcripts, TCR beta CDR3 regions were amplified. HTBI primers were the set used in a first-round RT-PCR of the TCR CDR3. MiXCR, applied by TCRdb to the multiplex PCR reads, yields one record per CDR3 protein. The profile shows hundreds of thousands of distinct CDR3 sequences, 14% of them singletons. The TCR comes from a woman in her thirties or forties with Graves' hyperthyroidism. The chain joins TRBV6-1 to TRBJ2-5; no firm D call. What was sequenced was blood. As DNA, the CDR3 is TGTGCCAGCCTCGGGCAGCTCCAAGAGACCCAGTACTTC. This codes for CASLGQLQETQYF.